This entry lists 17 T cell receptor beta chains sequenced from one sample in a study of blood T cells in healthy people across ages. A second PCR, run for roughly 7 to 11 cycles, used a sample-barcoded 5' primer plus a J-beta primer mix. One entry per CDR3 protein results from TCRdb running MiXCR on the 5' RACE reads. The sample records roughly 730,000 distinct CDR3 sequences, 45% to 70% being singletons. The specimen sequenced was blood. Every receptor here comes from a middle-aged man in good health.

The chain joins TRBV13 to TRBJ1-5; no clear D. Trimming removed 0 bases from V and 2 bases from J, with 14 bases in between. The CDR3 sequence is 17 residues long. From germline, CDR1 is PRHDT and CDR2 FYEKMQ (reference sequence). In nucleotides, the CDR3 is TGTGCCAGCAGCTTAGGTGGAAAGGGCTACGGCAATCAGCCCCAGCATTTT. Translated, it gives CASSLGGKGYGNQPQHF.

This clonotype was counted a few times. V and J are TRBV29-1 and TRBJ2-4; 8 bases are a match to TRBD1. CDR1 and CDR2 (germline): SQVTM, ANQGSEA. With V trimmed by 6 bases and J by 3 bases, 7 bases remained unmatched. The CDR3 is 14 amino acids. CDR3 region: CSVGQVLHKNIQYF. The DNA of the CDR3 is TGCAGCGTGGGACAGGTACTCCACAAAAACATTCAGTACTTC.

J is TRBJ1-6 and V is TRBV14, with 7 bases fitting TRBD1. Germline V CDR1 and CDR2: SGHDN, FVKESK. With V trimmed by 0 bases and J by 4 bases, 9 bases remained unmatched. The CDR3 runs to 18 residues. CDR3 protein: CASSQEAGQALYNSPLHF. In DNA form, the CDR3 reads TGTGCCAGCAGCCAAGAAGCAGGACAGGCGCTTTATAATTCACCCCTCCACTTT. Complete variable domain (other parts from reference TRBV14 and TRBJ1-6): EAGVTQFPSHSVIEKGQTVTLRCDPISGHDNLYWYRRVMGKEIKFLLHFVKESKQDESGMPNNRFLAERTGGTYSTLKVQPAELEDSGVYFCASSQEAGQALYNSPLHFGNGTRLTVT.

This clonotype was counted between two and nine times. The rearrangement uses TRBV28 and TRBJ2-2; D remains unclear. Germline V CDR1 and CDR2: MDHEN, SYDVKM. The CDR3 contains 12 residues. Trimming left V 5 bases short and J 9 bases short, with 10 bases between. The CDR3 region is CASSPPARELFF. Written as DNA, the CDR3 is TGTGCCAGCAGTCCGCCCGCGAGGGAGCTGTTTTTT. The variable domain in full, completed from reference TRBV28 and TRBJ2-2, reads DVKVTQSSRYLVKRTGEKVFLECVQDMDHENMFWYRQDPGLGLRLIYFSYDVKMKEKGDIPEGYSVSREKKERFSLILESASTNQTSMYLCASSPPARELFFGEGSRLTVL.

The V gene is TRBV7-2, the J gene TRBJ2-7, with TRBD2 identical over 7 bases. The trim removed 1 base at V and 6 bases at J, leaving 3 bases unmatched. Germline assignment: CDR1 SGHTA and CDR2 FQGNSA. There are 13 residues in the CDR3. This chain's CDR3 is CASSLVGGGEQYF. The CDR3 DNA sequence: TGTGCCAGCAGCTTAGTTGGGGGGGGCGAGCAGTACTTC.

The chain couples TRBV7-9 to TRBJ2-7; TRBD2 might be the D (6 bases). Germline CDR1 is SEHNR and CDR2 is FQNEAQ (reference sequence). The CDR3 sequence is 16 residues long. The V and J ends lost 2 bases and 6 bases respectively, with 20 bases between them. The CDR3 is CASSLFQRTGAREQYF. The CDR3, as DNA: TGTGCCAGCAGCTTATTTCAGAGGACGGGAGCGCGCGAGCAGTACTTC.

The chain is built from TRBV15 and TRBJ2-7; TRBD2 agrees at 8 bases. Per germline, CDR1 LNHNV and CDR2 YYDKDF (reference sequence). The junction had 4 bases not matched to a gene; V was cut back by 5 bases and J by 4 bases. CDR3 length: 13 residues. CDR3 nucleotide sequence: TGTGCCACCAGCCCAGCGGGAGAGTACGAGCAGTACTTC. Its protein product is CATSPAGEYEQYF.

The genes are TRBV29-1 and TRBJ2-3, with 7 bases that match TRBD2. The CDR3 runs to 13 residues. The V gene's germline CDR1 is SQVTM and CDR2 ANQGSEA. The V segment lost 4 bases and the J segment 9 bases; nucleotides outside the gene matches: 10. This chain's CDR3 is CSVGWGSGGTQYF. CDR3 DNA: TGCAGCGTTGGTTGGGGTTCCGGGGGGACGCAGTATTTT.

The chain employs TRBV28 and TRBJ2-7, with D possibly being TRBD1 (5 bases). Trimming took 6 bases from V and 5 from J, leaving 11 bases between them. This CDR3 is 12 amino acids long. CDR1 is MDHEN and CDR2 is SYDVKM in the germline V gene. In DNA, the CDR3 is TGTGCCAGCAGCCAGGGTAGGGACGAGCAGTACTTC. Its translation is CASSQGRDEQYF.

In regard to this clonotype: A much larger clone sits a single nucleotide away, making a read error possible. This chain connects TRBV29-1 to TRBJ2-6, with D maybe TRBD1 (6 bases). Per germline, CDR1 SQVTM and CDR2 ANQGSEA. The CDR3 has 16 residues. CDR3 nucleotide sequence: TGCAGCGTTGAAGCAACCTCAGGGGTCGGGGCCGACGTCCTGACTTTC. Translated: CSVEATSGVGADVLTF.

The chain is built from TRBV9 and TRBJ2-7, with TRBD2 identical over 7 bases. Germline V gene lookup returns CDR1 SGDLS and CDR2 YYNGEE. The V segment lost 0 bases and the J segment 0 bases; nucleotides outside the gene matches: 6. This CDR3 region has 16 residues. As DNA, the CDR3 is TGTGCCAGCAGCGTAGACGGGACTATCAGCTCCTACGAGCAGTACTTC. Amino acid sequence: CASSVDGTISSYEQYF.

J is TRBJ2-5 and V is TRBV20-1; 10 nucleotides match TRBD2. Germline V gene data show CDR1 as DFQATT and CDR2 as SNEGSKA (reference sequence). V lost 5 bases to trimming and J lost 2 bases; unmatched junction nucleotides: 8. The CDR3 spans 15 residues. The CDR3 nucleotides read TGCAGTGCTCCGAACAAGCGGGAGGGGCAAGAGACCCAGTACTTC. Amino acid sequence: CSAPNKREGQETQYF.

V is TRBV5-5 and J is TRBJ1-6, with TRBD1 matching 9 bases. Germline V gene data show CDR1 as SGHKS and CDR2 as YYEKEE (reference sequence). The junction had 5 bases not matched to a gene; V was cut back by 3 bases and J by 7 bases. The CDR3 is 15 amino acids. The CDR3 nucleotides are TGTGCCAGCAGCTCATGGGACAGGGAGAATTCACCCCTCCACTTT. Residues: CASSSWDRENSPLHF.

This chain connects TRBV4-3 to TRBJ2-1; D remains unclear. CDR1 and CDR2 from the germline V gene are LGHNA and YSLEER. Trimming pared 5 bases from V and 5 bases from J, leaving 7 bases between. CDR3 size: 12 residues. In nucleotides, the CDR3 is TGCGCCAGCAGCTCCTGGAACAATGAGCAGTTCTTC. Translated: CASSSWNNEQFF.

This clonotype was counted only a few times. The chain recombines TRBV21-1 with TRBJ2-4. TRBV21-1 is listed as a pseudogene. CDR3 length equals 19 residues. CDR3 protein: CASSKKSTSGFLESDIQYF. For the CDR3, the DNA is TGTGCCAGCAGCAAGAAGTCTACAAGTGGGTTTTTGGAATCCGACATTCAGTACTTC.

V usage is TRBV5-6 and J usage is TRBJ2-7; 8 positions agree with TRBD2. CDR1 and CDR2 from the germline V gene are SGHDT and YYEEEE. J was trimmed by 0 bases and V by 5 bases; bases with no gene match: 10. There are 16 residues in the CDR3. CDR3 nucleotide sequence: TGTGCCAGCAGTGCGTGGCTAGCGGGTAGCTCCTACGAGCAGTACTTC. Translating it yields CASSAWLAGSSYEQYF.

The V call is TRBV28, the J call TRBJ1-4; D is undetermined. Germline lookup yields CDR1 MDHEN and CDR2 SYDVKM. This CDR3 spans 15 amino acids. V lost 6 bases to trimming and J lost 0 bases, with 11 bases between them. CDR3 sequence (DNA): TGTGCCAGCAGCCCGGGCGGACCAACTAATGAAAAACTGTTTTTT. This sequence encodes CASSPGGPTNEKLFF.